Detailed here is one TCR beta chain. Its matching antigen is unknown. This CDR3 region has 15 residues. Between the trimmed V and J ends, which lost 3 bases and 7 bases, there was a span of 17 bases. Germline values: CDR1 KGHDR, CDR2 SFDVKD. This entry belongs to a study of T cell responses to AZD1222 COVID-19 vaccine. Findings and limits, study-wide: Baseline seropositives among AZD1222 recipients totaled only 6 or 7. Spike-specific TCR breadth and depth were elevated following two AZD1222 doses.

The assay was immunoSEQ multiplex PCR, and TCRdb's table has in-frame clones only and misses some. The sample records about 110,000 clones, roughly 92% being singletons. The clonotype comes from an adult in good health. This sequence joins TRBV24-1 and TRBJ1-2; tentative D call: TRBD1 (6 bases). Sequenced material: peripheral blood, taken on day 0 of AZD1222 vaccination. CDR3 loop: CATSDRPGGRGGYTF. The CDR3 nucleotides read TGTGCCACCAGTGATCGCCCGGGGGGGCGGGGTGGCTACACCTTC.